These 29 T cell receptor beta chains share one sample of origin, sequenced in a study of T-cell memory formation after mild COVID-19. Each CDR3 protein gets one entry after TCRdb re-called the 5' RACE reads with MiXCR. The table has a few hundred thousand distinct CDR3 sequences, 27% seen once. Sequenced sample: PBMCs or a T cell subset sorted from them (not recorded which). The receptors come from an adult woman who had mild COVID-19 (a few samples of this study predate the infection). Cell type and time point are not known.

In regard to this clonotype: A read error may produce the germline difference seen at one junction end. The chain employs TRBV27 and TRBJ2-7; D not certain. The CDR3 runs 14 residues. Germline-derived CDR1 and CDR2 are MNHEY and SMNVEV (reference sequence). The chain's CDR3 is CATSDFDNYYEQYF. The DNA for the CDR3 is TGTGCCACCAGTGATTTCGACAATTACTACGAGCAGTACTTC.

The chain recombines TRBV30 with TRBJ2-1; 10 nucleotides match TRBD2. The CDR3 consists of 15 residues. The ends lost 2 bases at V and 7 bases at J; junction bases unmatched: 8. Germline CDR1 reads GTSNPN; CDR2 reads SVGIG (reference sequence). DNA for the CDR3: TGTGCCTGGAGTCCAGCGGGAGGGCCCCGGAATGAGCAGTTCTTC. It specifies CAWSPAGGPRNEQFF. Variable domain in full (rest from reference TRBV30 and TRBJ2-1): SQTIHQWPATLVQPVGSPLSLECTVEGTSNPNLYWYRQAAGRGLQLLFYSVGIGQISSEVPQNLSASRPQDRQFILSSKKLLLSDSGFYLCAWSPAGGPRNEQFFGPGTRLTVL.

This clonotype was counted a few times. One junction end does not reproduce the germline sequence, and a read error may be involved. The chain couples TRBV7-7 to TRBJ2-5; 8 nucleotides align to TRBD1. The CDR3 length is 15 residues. Per the germline V gene, CDR1 is SSHAT and CDR2 is FNYEAQ (reference sequence). CDR3 region: CASSPGAGGKETQYF. The CDR3 DNA reads as TGTGCTAGCAGCCCAGGGGCAGGGGGCAAAGAGACCCAGTACTTC.

J is TRBJ1-1 and V is TRBV24-1; tentative D call: TRBD1 (5 bases). Germline CDR1 is KGHDR and CDR2 is SFDVKD. V lost 7 bases and J lost 4, with 9 bases in between. This CDR3 is built from 12 residues. The DNA of the CDR3 is TGTGCCACCAGCGGGGGGACCACTGAAGCTTTCTTT. It encodes CATSGGTTEAFF.

The rearrangement joins TRBV29-1 to TRBJ2-7, with 13 bases identical to TRBD2. Germline assignment: CDR1 SQVTM and CDR2 ANQGSEA. The CDR3 covers 14 residues. V shed 4 bases, J shed 4 bases, and the junction held 4 bases outside the gene matches. The DNA for the CDR3 is TGCAGCGTTGTACTAGCGGGAGGGCCGTACGAGCAGTACTTC. It translates to CSVVLAGGPYEQYF.

J is TRBJ1-2 and V is TRBV20-1; 9 bases align to TRBD1. Germline lookup yields CDR1 DFQATT and CDR2 SNEGSKA (reference sequence). The trim removed 3 bases at V and 9 bases at J, leaving 5 bases unmatched. The CDR3 covers 12 residues. The CDR3 nucleotides are TGCAGTGCTAGGGGGGACAGGGCGAGCTACACCTTC. Translation gives CSARGDRASYTF.

The V and J genes are TRBV9 and TRBJ2-5, with 7 bases aligning to TRBD2. The V gene end was trimmed by 2 bases and the J gene end by 1 base; junction bases not matched to a gene: 2. Germline V lookup: CDR1 SGDLS, CDR2 YYNGEE. The CDR3 has 14 amino acids. The chain's CDR3 is CASSVGGTQETQYF. CDR3 DNA sequence: TGTGCCAGCAGCGTCGGGGGGACCCAAGAGACCCAGTACTTC.

The genes are TRBV7-9 and TRBJ2-7; TRBD1 matches at 9 bases. CDR3 size: 16 residues. Germline V gene lookup returns CDR1 SEHNR and CDR2 FQNEAQ (reference sequence). Trimming cost V 3 bases and J 2 bases; bases outside gene matches: 8. CDR3 loop: CASSFDPGQGPYEQYF. As DNA, the CDR3 is TGTGCCAGCAGCTTCGATCCGGGACAGGGACCCTACGAGCAGTACTTC.

J is TRBJ1-6 and V is TRBV12-3 or TRBV12-4; D gene ambiguous. V shed 11 bases and J shed 5 bases, with 13 bases lying between them. CDR3 length: 13 residues. CDR3 nucleotides: TGTGCCGGCGGGCTCGGGGATAATTCACCCCTCCACTTT. Amino acid sequence: CAGGLGDNSPLHF.

This chain joins TRBV29-1 and TRBJ1-1; the D is unclear. Germline V CDR1 and CDR2: SQVTM, ANQGSEA. The V end lost 3 bases, the J end lost 7 bases, and 12 bases lay between the germline ends. This CDR3 is 12 amino acids long. The CDR3 is CSVEGGLGEAFF. CDR3 coding DNA: TGCAGCGTTGAGGGAGGGTTAGGTGAAGCTTTCTTT.

The V and J genes are TRBV24-1 and TRBJ1-2; 8 nucleotides line up with TRBD1. Per the germline V gene, CDR1 is KGHDR and CDR2 is SFDVKD. The CDR3 contains 14 residues. The V gene end was trimmed by 10 bases and the J gene end by 6 bases; junction bases not matched to a gene: 12. In DNA, the CDR3 is TGTGCCACACAAGAACCTACAGGGGGTGATGGCTACACCTTC. The encoded protein is CATQEPTGGDGYTF.

The chain recombines TRBV4-1 with TRBJ1-2; D remains ambiguous. The CDR3 is made up of 17 amino acids. Germline lookup yields CDR1 MGHRA and CDR2 YSYEKL. V lost 1 base, J lost 0 bases, and 15 bases lay in between. The CDR3 region has the DNA TGCGCCAGCAGCCAAGGTCCTACCCCAATGACTAACTATGGCTACACCTTC. It translates to CASSQGPTPMTNYGYTF.

This clonotype appeared a few times. The chain has TRBV2 and TRBJ1-1, with no clear D. Trimming cost V 5 bases and J 0 bases, with 7 bases left between them. Germline values: CDR1 SNHLY, CDR2 FYNNEI. The CDR3 runs to 13 residues. CDR3: CASSTDLNTEAFF. In DNA form, the CDR3 reads TGTGCCAGCAGTACGGACCTGAACACTGAAGCTTTCTTT.

This clonotype was counted between two and nine times. This chain joins TRBV5-1 and TRBJ1-5; 10 nucleotides line up with TRBD1. The CDR3 runs to 15 residues. The junction had 8 bases not matched to a gene; V was cut back by 4 bases and J by 7 bases. Germline V gene lookup returns CDR1 SGHRS and CDR2 YFSETQ. In nucleotides, the CDR3 is TGCGCCAGCAGCCCCCCGGGACAGGGGTTGCAGCCCCAGCATTTT. Protein product: CASSPPGQGLQPQHF.

The rearrangement uses TRBV27 and TRBJ2-1, with D unclear. V dropped 4 bases and J dropped 12 bases, with 13 bases sitting between them. CDR3 length: 12 amino acids. Germline V gives CDR1 MNHEY, CDR2 SMNVEV (reference sequence). CDR3 amino acids: CASSSDSWRQFF. As DNA, the CDR3 is TGTGCCAGCAGTTCTGACTCGTGGCGGCAGTTCTTC.

V usage is TRBV5-4 and J usage is TRBJ1-1, with D tentatively TRBD1 (6 bases). Germline CDR1 reads SGHNT; CDR2 reads YYREEE (reference sequence). Trimming removed 6 bases from V and 5 bases from J, with 17 bases in between. This CDR3 has 14 amino acids. For the CDR3, the DNA is TGTGCCAGCATGTCCCTACAGGGTGAGACTGAAGCTTTCTTT. Its protein product is CASMSLQGETEAFF.

This clonotype was recorded once. The chain is built from TRBV24-1 and TRBJ2-2; 11 positions agree with TRBD1. Germline assignment: CDR1 KGHDR and CDR2 SFDVKD. Unmatched junction bases numbered 6, after V lost 4 bases and J lost 9 bases. The CDR3 has 15 residues. CDR3 DNA: TGTGCCACCAGTGACCATGGACAGGGGGCGCGGGAGCTGTTTTTT. It is translated as CATSDHGQGARELFF.

This chain joins TRBV28 and TRBJ1-4; TRBD1 matches at 8 bases. V was pared by 5 bases and J by 7 bases, with 6 bases of the junction left unmatched. Germline CDR1 and CDR2: MDHEN and SYDVKM. This CDR3 has 14 residues. The CDR3 region has the DNA TGTGCCAGCAGTACCAACAGGGGGGGTGAAAAACTGTTTTTT. This translates into CASSTNRGGEKLFF.

The rearrangement uses TRBV9 and TRBJ1-6; a possible D gene is TRBD1 (5 bases). The length of the CDR3 is 15 residues. Germline CDR1 SGDLS, CDR2 YYNGEE. The V end lost 3 bases, the J end lost 6 bases, and 13 bases lay between the germline ends. The CDR3 nucleotides are TGTGCCAGCAGCGACGTCCGGGGGGGTAATTCACCCCTCCACTTT. It is translated as CASSDVRGGNSPLHF.

The chain has TRBV7-2 and TRBJ2-2; 7 bases map to TRBD2. This CDR3 contains 16 residues. Losses at the gene ends were 5 bases for V and 0 bases for J; bases not matched to a gene: 6. The germline gives CDR1 SGHTA, CDR2 FQGNSA. The CDR3 DNA reads as TGTGCCAGCAGCCTACTTGGGACTACGAACACCGGGGAGCTGTTTTTT. Protein: CASSLLGTTNTGELFF.

V and J are TRBV7-2 and TRBJ2-3; TRBD2 is a possible D gene (5 bases). The germline V and J ends were trimmed by 1 base and 2 bases, with 16 bases remaining between them. CDR3 length: 17 amino acids. Germline V gene lookup returns CDR1 SGHTA and CDR2 FQGNSA. The chain's CDR3 is CASSLEPQRRPTDTQYF. CDR3 DNA sequence: TGTGCCAGCAGCTTAGAGCCCCAGCGGAGGCCCACAGATACGCAGTATTTT.

This chain joins TRBV5-1 and TRBJ2-1; TRBD1 or TRBD2 may be the D gene (5 bases each). The germline V gene has CDR1 SGHRS and CDR2 YFSETQ. The germline V and J ends were trimmed by 3 bases and 0 bases, with 13 bases remaining between them. This CDR3 spans 16 amino acids. This CDR3 reads CASSWDGQFSYNEQFF. Written as DNA, the CDR3 is TGCGCCAGCAGCTGGGACGGACAATTCTCCTACAATGAGCAGTTCTTC.

The V and J genes are TRBV18 and TRBJ1-2; D is uncertain. CDR3 length equals 13 residues. Germline CDR1 KGHSH, CDR2 LQKENI. Trimming took off 2 bases at V and 3 bases at J, with 7 bases between the two ends. Here the CDR3 DNA reads TGTGCCAGCTCACCAGGGTCGGACTATGGCTACACCTTC. Protein sequence: CASSPGSDYGYTF.

The chain combines TRBV6-1 with TRBJ2-1; the D call may be TRBD1 or TRBD2 (5 bases each). This CDR3 is built from 13 residues. V shed 4 bases and J shed 5 bases, with 9 bases lying between them. Germline assignment: CDR1 MNHNS and CDR2 SASEGT. The CDR3: CASSVGAHNEQFF. The CDR3 bases are TGTGCCAGCAGTGTCGGGGCCCACAATGAGCAGTTCTTC.

The CDR3 DNA reads as TGCAGTGCTAGGGCAGCCCGGAGCTCCTACGAGCAGTACTTC. It yields the protein CSARAARSSYEQYF. The gene calls are TRBV20-1 and TRBJ2-7; no clear D gene. The V and J ends lost 3 bases and 0 bases respectively, with 12 bases between them. The germline V gene encodes CDR1 DFQATT and CDR2 SNEGSKA (reference sequence). This CDR3 has 14 residues.

The V and J genes are TRBV18 and TRBJ1-2; TRBD1 agrees at 10 bases. The CDR3 has 18 amino acids. CDR1 is KGHSH, CDR2 LQKENI, per germline. After removal of 1 base from V and 0 bases from J, the junction contained 8 bases not matched to a gene. This CDR3 is CASSPLPGQGSTNYGYTF. CDR3 nucleotides: TGTGCCAGCTCACCACTACCGGGACAGGGGTCCACTAACTATGGCTACACCTTC.

The rearrangement joins TRBV6-1 to TRBJ2-1; D remains ambiguous. Germline values: CDR1 MNHNS, CDR2 SASEGT. Trimming removed 7 bases from V and 0 bases from J, with 10 bases in between. The CDR3 sequence is 14 residues long. CDR3 DNA: TGTGCCAGCAAACGACCGGTCTCCTACAATGAGCAGTTCTTC. Residues: CASKRPVSYNEQFF.

The chain is built from TRBV6-5 and TRBJ2-1; possible D gene TRBD1, 6 bases. V was pared by 5 bases and J by 4 bases, with 15 bases between. This CDR3 has 15 residues. Germline loops: CDR1 MNHEY, CDR2 SVGAGI. For the CDR3, the DNA is TGTGCCAGCAGTCAGCTCGGGACACGGTACAATGAGCAGTTCTTC. Residues: CASSQLGTRYNEQFF.

This clonotype was seen only a few times. This chain uses TRBV3-1 with TRBJ2-7; D perhaps matches TRBD2 (5 bases). Germline CDR1 LGHDT, CDR2 YNNKEL (reference sequence). V was clipped by 3 bases and J by 2 bases, with 11 bases between them. The CDR3 sequence is 14 residues long. The CDR3 loop reads CASSQEDGPYEQYF. Here the CDR3 DNA reads TGTGCCAGCAGCCAGGAGGACGGGCCCTACGAGCAGTACTTC.